This T cell receptor beta chain was sequenced in a study of T cell responses to AZD1222 COVID-19 vaccine. Study outcomes and limitations: Unmutated variant regions are reportedly the target of nearly half of TCRs that are spike-specific.

This clone was found a few times. Its antigen is not known. TCRdb's table, derived via immunoSEQ multiplex PCR, lists solely in-frame clones and lacks some. The table lists about 110,000 clones, about 87% of them singletons. The CDR3 is 14 residues long. J was trimmed by 6 bases and V by 5 bases; bases with no gene match: 4. CDR1 MNHEY and CDR2 SMNVEV come from the germline V gene (reference sequence). Source: peripheral blood, taken on day 0 of AZD1222 vaccination. The origin of this receptor is an adult in good health. The chain employs TRBV27 and TRBJ1-5, with 10 positions matching TRBD1. CDR3 protein: CASSPGQGTQPQHF. The CDR3 DNA sequence: TGTGCCAGCAGTCCGGGACAGGGGACTCAGCCCCAGCATTTT.